These 6 T cell receptor beta chains were all obtained from the same sample, sequenced in a study of OX40 agonist ivuxolimab in advanced cancers. The table came from immunoSEQ multiplex PCR; TCRdb's copy has only in-frame clones and leaves some out. The sample yields some 51,000 clones, over 65% seen once. Here the sequenced sample was CD4+ or CD8+ T cells sorted from blood, taken in a trial of the OX40 agonist ivuxolimab. The source of these receptors is an adult with an advanced solid tumor such as melanoma, head and neck, liver or kidney cancer.

The gene calls are TRBV14 and TRBJ1-3; the D is unclear. V was trimmed by 1 base and J by 1 base, leaving 8 bases between them. The CDR3 contains 15 residues. Germline assignment: CDR1 SGHDN and CDR2 FVKESK. CDR3 loop: CASSQAGRSGNTIYF. The CDR3 region has the DNA TGTGCCAGCAGCCAAGCGGGGAGATCTGGAAACACCATATATTTT.

This clone was seen only a few times. The V and J genes are TRBV2 and TRBJ1-2; 10 bases line up with TRBD1. The trim removed 6 bases at V and 5 bases at J, leaving 6 bases unmatched. The CDR3 loop spans 14 amino acids. Germline V gene sequence: CDR1 SNHLY, CDR2 FYNNEI. DNA of the CDR3: TGTGCCAGCAGCGTCGGGACAGGGGCATATGGCTACACCTTC. Protein sequence: CASSVGTGAYGYTF. Full variable domain (outside the CDR3, taken from reference TRBV2 and TRBJ1-2): EPEVTQTPSHQVTQMGQEVILRCVPISNHLYFYWYRQILGQKVEFLVSFYNNEISEKSEIFDDQFSVERPDGSNFTLKIRSTKLEDSAMYFCASSVGTGAYGYTFGSGTRLTVV.

The chain uses TRBV5-1 and TRBJ2-3; TRBD2 aligns across 9 bases. The CDR3 consists of 13 residues. The V gene end was trimmed by 4 bases and the J gene end by 7 bases; junction bases not matched to a gene: 4. Looked up from germline, CDR1 is SGHRS and CDR2 is YFSETQ. The CDR3 region is CASSGLAGYTQYF. The CDR3 DNA reads TGCGCCAGCAGCGGTCTAGCGGGATATACGCAGTATTTT.

The rearrangement links TRBV11-2 to TRBJ2-1; D is perhaps TRBD2 (5 bases). This CDR3 is 14 amino acids long. V dropped 3 bases and J dropped 2 bases, with 8 bases sitting between them. Per germline, CDR1 SGHAT and CDR2 FQNNGV. CDR3 amino acids: CASSLSGPYNEQFF. The CDR3 bases are TGTGCCAGCAGCTTGAGCGGCCCCTACAATGAGCAGTTCTTC.

This clone was seen a few times. The chain combines TRBV5-6 with TRBJ2-7, with TRBD1 matching over 9 bases. The CDR3 is 16 residues long. J lost 3 bases, V lost 3 bases, and 10 bases had no gene match. Germline assignment: CDR1 SGHDT and CDR2 YYEEEE. The CDR3 sequence: CASSSVNDRGYYEQYF. The CDR3 nucleotides are TGTGCCAGCAGCTCGGTAAATGACAGGGGGTACTACGAGCAGTACTTC.

CDR3 sequence: CASSLYRGEDAFF. DNA of the CDR3: TGTGCCAGCAGTTTATACAGGGGAGAAGACGCTTTCTTT. The chain employs TRBV28 and TRBJ1-1, with 7 nucleotides matching TRBD1. V lost 1 base to trimming and J lost 11 bases; unmatched junction nucleotides: 7. CDR1 is MDHEN, CDR2 SYDVKM, per germline. This CDR3 spans 13 amino acids.